This T cell receptor beta chain was sequenced for a study of control samples from healthy donors and cancer patients. With V trimmed by 5 bases and J by 7 bases, 7 bases remained unmatched. This CDR3 contains 16 residues. Germline loops: CDR1 SGHVS, CDR2 FNYEAQ. Using immunoSEQ multiplex PCR, the repertoire was profiled, and TCRdb retains in-frame clones only, with some absent. Here the sample spans roughly 98,000 clones, 82% being singletons. This clone was observed once. The sequencing input was blood. The chain combines TRBV7-6 with TRBJ2-2; 13 bases line up with TRBD2. The sequence came from a woman between 55 and 75 years old in good health. In nucleotides, the CDR3 is TGTGCCAGCAGCCCGCCCGGGACTAGCGGGATCGGGGAGCTGTTTTTT. Protein: CASSPPGTSGIGELFF.